The rows below give T cell receptor beta chains drawn from one sample of a study of T cells in Graves' hyperthyroidism and ophthalmopathy. TCRdb itself ran the multiplex PCR reads through MiXCR, one entry per CDR3 protein. In the table there are a few hundred thousand distinct CDR3 sequences, about 20% of which are singletons. The sequenced sample was blood. The receptor set was obtained from a woman in her sixties or seventies with Graves' ophthalmopathy. Each CDR3 is given with its conserved first and last residue. Fields, in order: V gene, clone size, J gene, D gene, CDR3 DNA, CDR3 protein. The D gene is left open where the match is weak. Only part of the rows carry a size: once, few, many, or a class if the clone is expanded.

TRBV20-1	few	TRBJ2-2	TRBD2	TGCAGTGCTAGAGTAGGCGGGAGGGGCACCGGGGAGCTGTTTTTT	CSARVGGRGTGELFF
TRBV19	-	TRBJ2-3	TRBD1	TGTGCCAGTAGCCGGGACAGGGATAGAGATACGCAGTATTTT	CASSRDRDRDTQYF
TRBV19	-	TRBJ1-6	-	TGTGCCAGTAGTATAACCGGGGAGAATTCACCCCTCCACTTT	CASSITGENSPLHF
TRBV19	-	TRBJ2-2	-	TGTGCCAGTAGTCGTTGGGCCCAGGGCAACACCGGGGAGCTGTTTTTT	CASSRWAQGNTGELFF
TRBV6-1	-	TRBJ1-2	-	TGTGCCAGCAGACAGGGAAGGGTGGATGGCTACACCTTC	CASRQGRVDGYTF
TRBV7-2	many	TRBJ1-3	-	TGTGCCAGCAGCTTAGTCGCACTACTCGGACACTCTGGAAACACCATATATTTT	CASSLVALLGHSGNTIYF
TRBV12-3/TRBV12-4	-	TRBJ2-1	-	TGTGCCAGCACCCTGAGCAATGAGCAGTTCTTC	CASTLSNEQFF
TRBV19	-	TRBJ1-5	-	TGTGCCACCTCGGGACAAAGCAATCAGCCCCAGCATTTT	CATSGQSNQPQHF
TRBV7-9	few	TRBJ1-2	-	TGTGCCAGCACAGAAGAAGGGGGTCCTAACTATGGCTACACCTTC	CASTEEGGPNYGYTF
TRBV7-2	many	TRBJ1-4	-	TGTGCCAGCAGCTTAGATTCGGGGACTAATGAAAAACTGTTTTTT	CASSLDSGTNEKLFF
TRBV29-1	-	TRBJ2-5	TRBD1	TGCAGCGTCTGGACAGGGGTGGAGACCCAGTACTTC	CSVWTGVETQYF
TRBV6-1	many	TRBJ2-5	-	TGTGCCAGCAGTGCCAGCACAGTGGCTGATGGCCCCCAGTACTTC	CASSASTVADGPQYF
TRBV6-7	few	TRBJ1-2	-	TGTGCCAGCAGTTACTTGGGGGACTATGGCTACACCTTC	CASSYLGDYGYTF
TRBV6-1	few	TRBJ1-1	-	TGTGCCAGCAGTTCGGACCTAACTGAAGCTTTCTTT	CASSSDLTEAFF
TRBV29-1	many	TRBJ1-1	-	TGCAGCGTTGTTGTTCAGGGGCAGAACACTGAAGCTTTCTTT	CSVVVQGQNTEAFF
TRBV20-1	many	TRBJ2-7	TRBD1	TGCAGTGCCACCCGACAGGGGATCGAGCAGTACTTC	CSATRQGIEQYF
TRBV10-3	few	TRBJ2-7	TRBD2	TGTGCCATCAGTGAGATGGGAGGGCCCGACGAGCAGTACTTC	CAISEMGGPDEQYF
TRBV29-1	few	TRBJ1-2	TRBD1	TGCAGCGTTCGCGACAGGGCCTATGGCTACACCTTC	CSVRDRAYGYTF
TRBV6-1	few	TRBJ1-1	-	TGTGCCAGCAGAAAAACCAGGGGCGCCGAAATGAACACTGAAGCTTTCTTT	CASRKTRGAEMNTEAFF
TRBV6-1	many	TRBJ2-1	TRBD2	TGTGCCAGCAGTCCCGGACTAGCGGGAGGGCCCAATGAGCAGTTCTTC	CASSPGLAGGPNEQFF
TRBV20-1	-	TRBJ1-4	-	TGCAGTGCTAGGGACAGATCTAATGAAAAACTGTTTTTT	CSARDRSNEKLFF
TRBV7-9	few	TRBJ2-2	TRBD2	TGTGCCAGCAGCCCTAGCGGGACGACGTTCACCGGGGAGCTGTTTTTT	CASSPSGTTFTGELFF
TRBV24-1	once	TRBJ2-3	TRBD2	TGTGCCACCAGTGACGCCCTAGCGGGAGGGCCTAAAGATACGCAGTATTTT	CATSDALAGGPKDTQYF
TRBV11-2	few	TRBJ1-2	TRBD1	TGTGCCAGCAGATTACGGACAGGGGGCATCGGCTATGGCTACACCTTC	CASRLRTGGIGYGYTF
TRBV2	many	TRBJ2-7	TRBD2	TGTGCCAGCAGTGACCTCAGCGGGAGTTTATACGAGCAGTACTTC	CASSDLSGSLYEQYF
TRBV5-1	-	TRBJ1-1	TRBD1	TGCGCCAGCAGCTTGGACAGGGGGCGTCGAGCTGAAGCTTTCTTT	CASSLDRGRRAEAFF
TRBV28	-	TRBJ2-7	-	TGTGCCAGCAGCGTTCCGAGATCCCCCGAGCAGTACTTC	CASSVPRSPEQYF
TRBV30	-	TRBJ1-1	-	TGTGCCTGGAGCAGTGATTCGAACACTGAAGCTTTCTTT	CAWSSDSNTEAFF
TRBV9	-	TRBJ2-6	TRBD1	TGTGCCAGCAGCATCCGGGACAGCGTCTCTGGGGCCAACGTCCTGACTTTC	CASSIRDSVSGANVLTF
TRBV6-1	many	TRBJ2-2	-	TGTGCCAGCACAGGGTGGGACACCGGGGAGCTGTTTTTT	CASTGWDTGELFF
TRBV7-3	few	TRBJ2-2	TRBD2	TGTGCCAGCAGCCCATCCAGACTAGCGGGAGAGTCATCCGGGGAGCTGTTTTTT	CASSPSRLAGESSGELFF
TRBV7-9	-	TRBJ2-7	-	TGTGCCAGCAGCCCCCAACATTACGAGCAGTACTTC	CASSPQHYEQYF
TRBV6-1	many	TRBJ1-4	TRBD1	TGTGCCAGCAATACCGGACAGGGAGAAGGAAAACTGTTTTTT	CASNTGQGEGKLFF
TRBV11-2	-	TRBJ2-7	TRBD2	TGTGCCAGCAGCTTTTTAGCGGGAGGGCCATCCGAGCAGTACTTC	CASSFLAGGPSEQYF
TRBV6-1	many	TRBJ2-1	-	TGTGCCAGCAGGGGTTCCCAGATGGATGAGCAGTTCTTC	CASRGSQMDEQFF
TRBV6-5	-	TRBJ2-3	TRBD2	TGTGCCAGCAGTTCTCCCCGCGGGAGTCAAATTTCGCAGTATTTT	CASSSPRGSQISQYF
TRBV3-1	many	TRBJ1-2	-	TGTGCCAGCAGCCAAGCCGGCGATGGCTACACCTTC	CASSQAGDGYTF
TRBV20-1	few	TRBJ2-7	TRBD1	TGCAGTGCTACACCCGGGACAGGGATCGACGAGCAGTACTTC	CSATPGTGIDEQYF
TRBV15	-	TRBJ1-4	TRBD1	TGTGCCACCAGCAGAGTTTCGGGACAGGGGAATGAAAAACTGTTTTTT	CATSRVSGQGNEKLFF
TRBV30	-	TRBJ2-3	-	TGTGCCTGGAGTCAGACGGGACGAGGAACAGATACGCAGTATTTT	CAWSQTGRGTDTQYF
TRBV7-9	few	TRBJ2-3	TRBD2	TGTGCCAGCAGCCGGACTAGCGGGAGGGCCAGAGATACGCAGTATTTT	CASSRTSGRARDTQYF
TRBV29-1	-	TRBJ1-1	-	TGCAGCGGGACCAACATGAACACTGAAGCTTTCTTT	CSGTNMNTEAFF
TRBV15	few	TRBJ1-4	TRBD1	TGTGCCACCAGGGAAACAGGGGCCTTGGAAAAACTGTTTTTT	CATRETGALEKLFF
TRBV2	many	TRBJ1-1	-	TGTGCCAGCAGTAATTCCCAGGTGAACACTGAAGCTTTCTTT	CASSNSQVNTEAFF
TRBV15	-	TRBJ2-2	TRBD1	TGTGCCACCAGCAAAGGACAGGGGAGCACCGGGGAGCTGTTTTTT	CATSKGQGSTGELFF
TRBV20-1	few	TRBJ2-1	TRBD2	TGCAGTGCTAGTCTCCTAGCGGACAATGAGCAGTTCTTC	CSASLLADNEQFF
TRBV6-2/TRBV6-3	-	TRBJ2-5	TRBD1	TGTGCCAGCAGCCGTTCGCAGGGGGCGAATCAGTACTTC	CASSRSQGANQYF
TRBV3-1	few	TRBJ2-5	-	TGTGCCAGCAGCGCAGAACAGGGTTTTAGGGGTGAGACCCAGTACTTC	CASSAEQGFRGETQYF